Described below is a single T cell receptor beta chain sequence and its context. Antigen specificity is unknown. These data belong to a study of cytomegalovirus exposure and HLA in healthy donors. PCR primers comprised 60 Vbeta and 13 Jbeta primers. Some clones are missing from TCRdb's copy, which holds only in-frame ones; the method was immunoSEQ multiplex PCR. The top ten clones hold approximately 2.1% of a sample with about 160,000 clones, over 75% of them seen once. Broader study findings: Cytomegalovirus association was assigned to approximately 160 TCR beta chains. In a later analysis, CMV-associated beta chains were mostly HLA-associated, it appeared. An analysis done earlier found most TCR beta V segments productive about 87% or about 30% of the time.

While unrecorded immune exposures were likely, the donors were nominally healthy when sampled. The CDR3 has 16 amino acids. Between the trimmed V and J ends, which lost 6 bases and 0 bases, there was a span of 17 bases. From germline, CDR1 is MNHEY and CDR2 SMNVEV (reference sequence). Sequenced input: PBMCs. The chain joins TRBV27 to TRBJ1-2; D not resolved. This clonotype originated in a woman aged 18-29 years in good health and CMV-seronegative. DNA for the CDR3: TGTGCCAGCAGAAGTTTCCCGAGGACTGCTAACTATGGCTACACCTTC. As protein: CASRSFPRTANYGYTF.